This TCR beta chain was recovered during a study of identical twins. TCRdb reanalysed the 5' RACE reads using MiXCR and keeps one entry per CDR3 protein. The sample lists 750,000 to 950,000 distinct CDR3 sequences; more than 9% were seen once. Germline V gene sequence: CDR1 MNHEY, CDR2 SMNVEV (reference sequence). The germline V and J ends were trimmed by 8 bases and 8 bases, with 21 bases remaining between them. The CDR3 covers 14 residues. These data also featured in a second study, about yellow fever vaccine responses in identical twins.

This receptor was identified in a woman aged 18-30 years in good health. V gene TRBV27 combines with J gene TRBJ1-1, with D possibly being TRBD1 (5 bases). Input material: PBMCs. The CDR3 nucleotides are TGTGCCAGCGCTTTGAATATTCAGGGCGACGAAGCTTTCTTT. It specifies CASALNIQGDEAFF.